A single sample gave rise to the 25 T cell receptor beta chains below, sequenced in a study of spatial heterogeneity in lung cancer. Time point denoted: sample taken at primary tumor resection. No antigens are known for them. Study-level points and caveats: Expanded intratumoral alpha and beta TCR counts tracked tumor mutation counts.

TCRdb re-called the 5' RACE reads with MiXCR, one entry per CDR3 protein. The table lists 1,500 to 2,000 distinct CDR3 sequences, 8% to 10% of them singletons. The starting material was lung tumor tissue, obtained at surgery. The receptors here all came from a male donor with early-stage non-small cell lung cancer.

By sample share, this clonotype is medium-sized. CDR3 amino acids: CSARPQGGGVNIQYF. CDR3 coding DNA: TGCAGTGCTAGGCCCCAAGGCGGGGGGGTAAACATTCAGTACTTC. V usage is TRBV20-1 and J usage is TRBJ2-4; 9 bases align to TRBD2. Germline-derived CDR1 and CDR2 are DFQATT and SNEGSKA (reference sequence). The CDR3 length is 15 residues. Trimming removed 3 bases from V and 6 bases from J; junction bases left unmatched: 9.

The chain joins TRBV28 to TRBJ2-7; possibly TRBD2 for D (6 bases). The germline gives CDR1 MDHEN, CDR2 SYDVKM. The CDR3 loop spans 13 amino acids. Trimming removed 7 bases from V and 5 bases from J, with 15 bases in between. The CDR3 DNA is TGTGCCAGCATCGGGACTCTCCGCGACGAGCAGTACTTC. Its protein product is CASIGTLRDEQYF.

This clonotype is termed medium-sized. The CDR3 here is CASSRISGVLTGETDTQYF. In nucleotides, the CDR3 is TGTGCCAGCAGCCGCATCTCCGGGGTGCTGACAGGGGAGACAGATACGCAGTATTTT. This chain uses TRBV7-9 with TRBJ2-3; 8 positions match TRBD1. V shed 5 bases and J 3 bases; nucleotides not matched to a gene: 19. The CDR3 sequence is 19 residues long. Germline V gives CDR1 SEHNR, CDR2 FQNEAQ (reference sequence).

This clonotype is judged medium-sized. The chain carries TRBV10-3 and TRBJ2-7, with 9 bases that match TRBD1. This CDR3 is 13 amino acids long. V shed 2 bases, J shed 6 bases, and the junction held 2 bases outside the gene matches. The germline gives CDR1 ENHRY, CDR2 SYGVKD. In DNA form, the CDR3 reads TGTGCCATCAGTGAGGACAGGGGGGGCGAGCAGTACTTC. It codes for CAISEDRGGEQYF.

The chain links TRBV7-2 to TRBJ2-7, with a tentative D call TRBD1 (5 bases). Germline V lookup: CDR1 SGHTA, CDR2 FQGNSA. Trimming removed 1 base from V and 0 bases from J, with 13 bases in between. The CDR3 runs to 16 residues. DNA for the CDR3: TGTGCCAGCAGCTTAGTACTGGGGCCCTTCTCCTACGAGCAGTACTTC. The encoded protein is CASSLVLGPFSYEQYF.

This clonotype is medium-sized by share. The chain combines TRBV11-2 with TRBJ1-4, with 7 bases fitting TRBD1. V shed 5 bases, J shed 4 bases, and the junction held 7 bases outside the gene matches. The CDR3 is 15 amino acids. Germline V gives CDR1 SGHAT, CDR2 FQNNGV. CDR3 sequence reads: CASSVGQIYNEKLFF. The CDR3 DNA reads TGTGCCAGCAGCGTGGGACAGATATATAATGAAAAACTGTTTTTT.

This clonotype qualifies as medium-sized. For the CDR3, the DNA is TGCAGTGCTACCGGGCAAGTGGGTGAGCAGTTCTTC. Residues: CSATGQVGEQFF. V gene TRBV20-1 combines with J gene TRBJ2-1; D gene uncertain. Germline V CDR1 and CDR2: DFQATT, SNEGSKA (reference sequence). CDR3 length: 12 residues. V lost 4 bases and J lost 9, with 13 bases in between.

This clonotype was observed at least ten times. The chain is built from TRBV4-2 and TRBJ2-2, with D tentatively TRBD2 (5 bases). The CDR3 loop spans 16 amino acids. Germline CDR1 is LGHNA and CDR2 is YNFKEQ. Trimming took off 4 bases at V and 2 bases at J, with 14 bases between the two ends. The DNA for the CDR3 is TGTGCCAGCAGCCCCCGTGGTAGCGTCAACACCGGGGAGCTGTTTTTT. Translating gives CASSPRGSVNTGELFF.

By its share, this clonotype is medium-sized. This chain connects TRBV5-1 to TRBJ2-7; D is perhaps TRBD1 (6 bases). The germline CDR1 and CDR2 sequences are SGHRS and YFSETQ. This CDR3 region has 16 residues. Trimming left V 1 base short and J 2 bases short, with 16 bases between. CDR3 sequence (DNA): TGCGCCAGCAGCTTGACGGACAGCCGAACTACCTACGAGCAGTACTTC. Encoded protein: CASSLTDSRTTYEQYF.

This clonotype was seen only a few times. V and J are TRBV28 and TRBJ2-1; TRBD1 might be the D (5 bases). Germline CDR1 is MDHEN and CDR2 is SYDVKM. Trimming shortened V by 6 bases and J by 0 bases, and 12 bases separated the two germline ends. This CDR3 has 15 amino acids. CDR3 nucleotide sequence: TGTGCCAGCAGCGAGACAGTTTCCTCCTACAATGAGCAGTTCTTC. Protein: CASSETVSSYNEQFF.

The chain has TRBV11-2 and TRBJ2-1; D possibly matches TRBD1 or TRBD2 (6 bases each). V lost 5 bases and J 13 bases, leaving 18 bases between the germline ends. This CDR3 spans 13 amino acids. From germline, CDR1 is SGHAT and CDR2 FQNNGV. Here the CDR3 reads CASSIRGARVQFF. In DNA form, the CDR3 reads TGTGCCAGCAGCATTAGGGGGGCGAGGGTTCAGTTCTTC.

This clonotype is medium-sized within its sample. The V call is TRBV28, the J call TRBJ2-2; tentatively, D is TRBD2 (7 bases). This CDR3 comprises 14 residues. Trimming took off 3 bases at V and 4 bases at J, with 9 bases between the two ends. CDR1 and CDR2 from the germline V gene are MDHEN and SYDVKM. The CDR3 region is CASSLGGGTGELFF. Written as DNA, the CDR3 is TGTGCCAGCAGTTTGGGAGGGGGCACCGGGGAGCTGTTTTTT.

This clonotype ranks as medium-sized. The rearrangement joins TRBV7-8 to TRBJ2-7; possibly TRBD1 for D (6 bases). The V gene's germline CDR1 is SGHVS and CDR2 FQNEAQ. The CDR3 is 15 amino acids. V was trimmed by 7 bases and J by 0 bases, leaving 16 bases between them. CDR3 in DNA: TGTGCCAGCACCACCGGACAGTCCCTCTCCTACGAGCAGTACTTC. It translates to CASTTGQSLSYEQYF.

This clonotype was seen a single time. V usage is TRBV5-5 and J usage is TRBJ2-7; D gene unclear. CDR1 and CDR2 (germline): SGHKS, YYEKEE (reference sequence). V dropped 5 bases and J dropped 2 bases, with 17 bases sitting between them. The CDR3 sequence is 15 residues long. The DNA for the CDR3 is TGTGCCAGCAGTTTCGGCATACGGGTTGCCTACGAGCAGTACTTC. It is translated as CASSFGIRVAYEQYF.

This clonotype has at least ten counts. The V gene is TRBV4-1, the J gene TRBJ2-1, with 8 bases aligning to TRBD2. The CDR3 is 14 residues long. Germline values: CDR1 MGHRA, CDR2 YSYEKL. Trimming cost V 4 bases and J 7 bases; bases outside gene matches: 6. The CDR3, as DNA: TGCGCCAGCAGCCTGCGGATAGCGGGGAATGAGCAGTTCTTC. As protein: CASSLRIAGNEQFF.

This clonotype ranks as medium-sized. This chain links TRBV18 with TRBJ2-7; perhaps TRBD1 as D (6 bases). This CDR3 region has 14 residues. Deletions cut 5 bases from V and 5 bases from J, with 16 bases between. Looked up from germline, CDR1 is KGHSH and CDR2 is LQKENI. The CDR3 DNA reads TGTGCCAGCTCAGAGACAGGTCCCAAAGACGAGCAGTACTTC. Encoded protein: CASSETGPKDEQYF.

Relative to its sample, this clonotype is medium-sized. This rearrangement joins TRBV6-5 to TRBJ2-3; TRBD2 agrees at 7 bases. This CDR3 is built from 14 residues. The V and J ends lost 8 bases and 4 bases, in that order; junction bases with no gene match: 9. The germline CDR1 and CDR2 sequences are MNHEY and SVGAGI. DNA for the CDR3: TGTGCCAGCTCCTTCGGGGGGAGCGCAGATACGCAGTATTTT. It specifies CASSFGGSADTQYF.

This clonotype is medium-sized (0.01 to 0.1%). CDR3 bases: TGTGCCAGCAGCCCCGAGGCGAGGACAACCCCCTACGAGCAGTACTTC. The encoded protein is CASSPEARTTPYEQYF. J is TRBJ2-7 and V is TRBV9; tentatively, D is TRBD1 (5 bases). Trimming took 4 bases from V and 2 from J, leaving 19 bases between them. Germline V gene data show CDR1 as SGDLS and CDR2 as YYNGEE. The CDR3 covers 16 residues.

By share of the sample, this clonotype is medium-sized. The rearrangement joins TRBV24-1 to TRBJ2-1; TRBD1 matches 10 bases. Trimming removed 3 bases from V and 0 bases from J; junction bases left unmatched: 4. The CDR3 length is 17 residues. Germline V CDR1 and CDR2: KGHDR, SFDVKD. CDR3 protein: CATSDIRQGASYNEQFF. For the CDR3, the DNA is TGTGCCACCAGTGATATAAGACAGGGGGCCTCCTACAATGAGCAGTTCTTC.

The rearrangement uses TRBV7-8 and TRBJ2-7, with 7 bases identical to TRBD2. Germline CDR1 SGHVS, CDR2 FQNEAQ. Trimming took 7 bases from V and 0 from J; bases not matched to a gene: 3. CDR3 length: 13 residues. DNA of the CDR3: TGTGCCAGCACTCGGGGGGACTCCTACGAGCAGTACTTC. This sequence encodes CASTRGDSYEQYF.

By sample share, this clonotype is medium-sized. J is TRBJ2-7 and V is TRBV18; no firm D call. The CDR3 is made up of 12 amino acids. With 6 bases removed from V and 6 bases from J, the gap between germline ends came to 12 bases. The V gene's germline CDR1 is KGHSH and CDR2 LQKENI. CDR3 nucleotide sequence: TGTGCCAGCTCTCCCCCGAAGGGCGAGCAGTACTTC. It specifies CASSPPKGEQYF.

Judged by abundance, this clonotype is medium-sized (0.01 to 0.1%). This rearrangement joins TRBV6-1 to TRBJ1-1, with TRBD1 matching over 7 bases. The CDR3 covers 14 residues. Germline loops: CDR1 MNHNS, CDR2 SASEGT. V lost 5 bases, J lost 5 bases, and 8 bases stayed unmatched. The CDR3: CASSPQDRTTEAFF. The CDR3 bases are TGTGCCAGCAGTCCCCAGGACAGGACTACTGAAGCTTTCTTT.

This clonotype is labeled medium-sized. The V and J genes are TRBV20-1 and TRBJ1-2, with 8 bases matching TRBD1. Germline V gene sequence: CDR1 DFQATT, CDR2 SNEGSKA (reference sequence). The CDR3 length is 14 residues. J gave up 4 bases and V 5 bases, and 9 bases lay outside the gene matches. The CDR3 loop is CSAHVQGALYGYTF. The CDR3, as DNA: TGCAGTGCTCATGTTCAGGGGGCACTCTATGGCTACACCTTC.

This clonotype is medium-sized (0.01 to 0.1%) by share. The V and J genes are TRBV6-6 and TRBJ1-2; D unclear. The CDR3 runs to 13 residues. CDR1 and CDR2 from the germline V gene are MNHNY and SVGAGI (reference sequence). V lost 6 bases and J lost 7, with 15 bases in between. The CDR3 reads CASRGRTDVGYTF. The CDR3 DNA is TGTGCCAGCAGAGGGAGGACCGACGTTGGCTACACCTTC.

This clonotype is labeled medium-sized. V usage is TRBV7-2 and J usage is TRBJ2-2; TRBD2 is a possible D gene (5 bases). Germline loops: CDR1 SGHTA, CDR2 FQGNSA. Trimming removed 1 base at V and 5 bases at J, with 8 bases between. The length of the CDR3 is 14 residues. CDR3 sequence: CASSLELETGELFF. The CDR3 DNA reads TGTGCCAGCAGCTTAGAACTAGAAACCGGGGAGCTGTTTTTT.